These T cell receptor beta chains were read from a single sample in a study of blood T cell repertoires in COVID-19. TCRdb's table, derived via immunoSEQ multiplex PCR, lists solely in-frame clones and lacks some. The top ten clones hold roughly 1.2% of a sample with some 120,000 clones, 88% of them seen once. What was sequenced was peripheral blood. Receptors were obtained from an elderly woman with acute or convalescent COVID-19. Both conserved end residues are trimmed from each CDR3. Fields, in order: clone size, J gene, V gene, CDR3 length, D gene, CDR3 protein. The D gene is left open where the match is weak. Size is omitted from some rows. Given values are once, few, many or a class for expanded clones.

. TRBJ2-1 TRBV28 15 TRBD2 ASSSSSGGSSYNEQF
. TRBJ2-3 TRBV9 14 TRBD2 ASSVRGGVSTDTQY
. TRBJ2-1 TRBV7-2 11 TRBD2 ASGTRGFNEQF
. TRBJ1-4 TRBV5-5 13 . ASSSRGGTNEKLF
. TRBJ1-1 TRBV19 12 . ASSTRGGRTEAF
. TRBJ1-2 TRBV6-5 12 TRBD1 AIAEGATNYGYT
. TRBJ1-5 TRBV3-1/TRBV3-2 15 . ASSQGGVSNSNQPQH
. TRBJ2-1 TRBV24-1 14 TRBD2 ATSDTLADSYNEQF
. TRBJ2-1 TRBV10-1 12 TRBD1 ASSEDREINEQF
. TRBJ1-4 TRBV5-5 13 TRBD1 ASSSPGQADEKLF
. TRBJ1-3 TRBV5-1 13 TRBD1 ASSPGTGFGNTIY
. TRBJ2-2 TRBV18 15 TRBD1 ASSPSGTGLNTGELF
once TRBJ2-1 TRBV15 14 TRBD2 ATSRVRLAGENEQF
. TRBJ2-5 TRBV5-6 13 TRBD2 ASSLSRGSEETQY
. TRBJ2-5 TRBV18 10 . ASSPNQETQY
. TRBJ2-5 TRBV19 13 TRBD2 ASGETSGSLETQY
. TRBJ1-5 TRBV29-1 10 . SVGTRNQPQH
. TRBJ1-2 TRBV9 13 . ASSLSSGSGYGYT
once TRBJ1-3 TRBV7-2 13 . ASSLVAAAGNTIY
once TRBJ1-2 TRBV6-5 12 . ASSYSGGTLGYT
. TRBJ2-7 TRBV4-2 15 . ASSSQRIGYSGYEQY
. TRBJ1-4 TRBV19 12 TRBD1 ASHSDRGQGRLF
. TRBJ2-7 TRBV20-1 11 TRBD2 SASLLAGGEQY
. TRBJ1-2 TRBV7-6 10 . ASSSGGTGYT
once TRBJ1-2 TRBV7-9 11 . ASSLDRGGGYT